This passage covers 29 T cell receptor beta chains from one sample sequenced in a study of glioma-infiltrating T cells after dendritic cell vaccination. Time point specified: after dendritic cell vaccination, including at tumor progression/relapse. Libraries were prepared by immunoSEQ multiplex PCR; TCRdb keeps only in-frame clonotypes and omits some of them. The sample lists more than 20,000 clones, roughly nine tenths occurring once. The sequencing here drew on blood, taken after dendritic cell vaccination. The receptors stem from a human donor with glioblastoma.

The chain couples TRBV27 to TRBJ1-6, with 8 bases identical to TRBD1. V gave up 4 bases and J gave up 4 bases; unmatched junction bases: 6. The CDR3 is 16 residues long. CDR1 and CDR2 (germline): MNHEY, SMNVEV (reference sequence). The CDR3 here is CASSSQGAGYNSPLHF. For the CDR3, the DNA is TGTGCCAGCAGTTCCCAGGGGGCGGGTTATAATTCACCCCTCCACTTT.

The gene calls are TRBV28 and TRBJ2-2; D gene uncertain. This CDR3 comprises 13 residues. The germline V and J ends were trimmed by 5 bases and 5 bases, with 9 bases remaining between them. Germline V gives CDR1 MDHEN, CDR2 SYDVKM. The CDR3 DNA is TGTGCCAGCAGTCCCCTTACTACCGGGGAGCTGTTTTTT. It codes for CASSPLTTGELFF.

CDR3 DNA: TGCGCCAGCAGCTTGGGACAGGGGGCCTACGAGCAGTACTTC. This translates into CASSLGQGAYEQYF. V is TRBV5-1 and J is TRBJ2-7; 9 bases agree with TRBD1. After removal of 0 bases from V and 2 bases from J, the junction contained 0 bases not matched to a gene. Germline-derived CDR1 and CDR2 are SGHRS and YFSETQ. The CDR3 loop spans 14 amino acids.

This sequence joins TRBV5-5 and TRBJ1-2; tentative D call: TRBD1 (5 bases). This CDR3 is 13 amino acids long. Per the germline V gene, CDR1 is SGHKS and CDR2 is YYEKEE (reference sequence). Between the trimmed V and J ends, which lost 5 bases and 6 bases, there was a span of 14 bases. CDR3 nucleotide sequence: TGTGCCAGCAGTCCCAGGGATGTGGATGGCTACACCTTC. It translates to CASSPRDVDGYTF.

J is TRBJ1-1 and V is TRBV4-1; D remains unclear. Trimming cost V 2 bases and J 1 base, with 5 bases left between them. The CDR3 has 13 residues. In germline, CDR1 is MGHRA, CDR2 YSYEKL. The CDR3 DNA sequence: TGCGCCAGCAGCCAAAGCTGGAACACTGAAGCTTTCTTT. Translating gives CASSQSWNTEAFF.

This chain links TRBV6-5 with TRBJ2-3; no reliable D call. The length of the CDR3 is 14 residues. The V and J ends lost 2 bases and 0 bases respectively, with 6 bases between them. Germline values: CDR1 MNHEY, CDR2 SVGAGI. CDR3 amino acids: CASSYLISTDTQYF. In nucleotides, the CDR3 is TGTGCCAGCAGTTACCTAATTAGCACAGATACGCAGTATTTT.

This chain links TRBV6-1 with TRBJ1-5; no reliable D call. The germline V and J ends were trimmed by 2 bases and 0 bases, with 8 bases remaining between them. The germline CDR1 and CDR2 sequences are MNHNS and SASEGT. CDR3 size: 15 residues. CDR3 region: CASSEQAASNQPQHF. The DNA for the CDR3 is TGTGCCAGCAGTGAACAGGCCGCTAGCAATCAGCCCCAGCATTTT.

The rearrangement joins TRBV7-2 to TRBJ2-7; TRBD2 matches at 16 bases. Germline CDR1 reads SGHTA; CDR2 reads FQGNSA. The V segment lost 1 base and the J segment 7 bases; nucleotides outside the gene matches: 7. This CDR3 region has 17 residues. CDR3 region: CASSLGGTSGGANEQYF. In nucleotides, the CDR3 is TGTGCCAGCAGCTTAGGGGGGACTAGCGGGGGGGCAAATGAGCAGTACTTC.

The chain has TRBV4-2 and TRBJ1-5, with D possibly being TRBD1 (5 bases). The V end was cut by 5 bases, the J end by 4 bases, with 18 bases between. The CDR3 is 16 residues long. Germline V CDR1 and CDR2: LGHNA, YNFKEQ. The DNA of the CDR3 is TGTGCCAGCAGCTCCGCAGGGATTGAAAAAAATCAGCCCCAGCATTTT. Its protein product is CASSSAGIEKNQPQHF.

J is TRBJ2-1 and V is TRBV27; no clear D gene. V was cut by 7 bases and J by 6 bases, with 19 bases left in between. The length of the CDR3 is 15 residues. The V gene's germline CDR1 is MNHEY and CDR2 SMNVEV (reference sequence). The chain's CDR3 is CASNPLMASTNEQFF. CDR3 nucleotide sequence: TGTGCCAGCAATCCCCTCATGGCTAGTACCAATGAGCAGTTCTTC.

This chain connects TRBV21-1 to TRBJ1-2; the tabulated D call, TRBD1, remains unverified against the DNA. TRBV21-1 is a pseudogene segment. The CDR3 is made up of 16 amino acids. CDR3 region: CASRLYLTGEVSGYTF. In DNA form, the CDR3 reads TGTGCCAGCAGACTTTATTTGACAGGGGAGGTGTCGGGCTACACCTTC.

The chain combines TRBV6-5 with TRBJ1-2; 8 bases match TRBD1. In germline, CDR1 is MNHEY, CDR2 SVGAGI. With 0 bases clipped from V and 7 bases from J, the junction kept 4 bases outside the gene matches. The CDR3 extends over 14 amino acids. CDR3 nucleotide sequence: TGTGCCAGCAGTTACTCTGGACAGGGAGGTGGCTACACCTTC. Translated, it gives CASSYSGQGGGYTF.

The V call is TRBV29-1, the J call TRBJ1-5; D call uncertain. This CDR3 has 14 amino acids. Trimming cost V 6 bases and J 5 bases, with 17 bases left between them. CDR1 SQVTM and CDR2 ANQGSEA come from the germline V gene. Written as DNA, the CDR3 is TGCAGCGTGGGCGCGGGCCCGGCTGATCAGCCCCAGCATTTT. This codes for CSVGAGPADQPQHF.

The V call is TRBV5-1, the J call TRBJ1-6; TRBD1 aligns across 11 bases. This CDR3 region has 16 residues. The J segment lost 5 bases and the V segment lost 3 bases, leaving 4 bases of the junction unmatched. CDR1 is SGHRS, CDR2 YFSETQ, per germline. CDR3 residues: CASSSGQGADNSPLHF. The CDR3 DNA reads TGCGCCAGCAGCTCTGGACAGGGGGCCGATAATTCACCCCTCCACTTT.

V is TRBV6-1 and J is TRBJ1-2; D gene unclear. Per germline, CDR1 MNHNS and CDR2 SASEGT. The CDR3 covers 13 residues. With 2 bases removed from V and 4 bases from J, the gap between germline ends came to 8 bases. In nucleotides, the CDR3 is TGTGCCAGCAGTGAACGAACAATCTATGGCTACACCTTC. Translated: CASSERTIYGYTF.

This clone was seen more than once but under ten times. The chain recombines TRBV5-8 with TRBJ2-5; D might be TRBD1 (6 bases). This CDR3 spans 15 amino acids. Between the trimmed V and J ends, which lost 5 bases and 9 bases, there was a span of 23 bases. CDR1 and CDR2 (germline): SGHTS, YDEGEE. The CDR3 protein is CASRVRGRAEGAQYF. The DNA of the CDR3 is TGTGCCAGCAGAGTTCGGGGCCGTGCTGAGGGGGCCCAGTACTTC.

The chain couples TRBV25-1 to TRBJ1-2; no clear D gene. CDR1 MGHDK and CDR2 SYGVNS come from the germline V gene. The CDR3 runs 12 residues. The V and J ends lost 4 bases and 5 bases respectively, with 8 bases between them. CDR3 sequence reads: CASSVGGYGYTF. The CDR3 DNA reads TGTGCCAGCAGTGTAGGCGGGTATGGCTACACCTTC.

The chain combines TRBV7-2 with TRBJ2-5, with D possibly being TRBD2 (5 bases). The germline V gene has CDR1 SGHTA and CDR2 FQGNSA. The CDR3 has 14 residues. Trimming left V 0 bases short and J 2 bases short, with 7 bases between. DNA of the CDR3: TGTGCCAGCAGCTTAGCTAGCGCTCAAGAGACCCAGTACTTC. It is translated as CASSLASAQETQYF.

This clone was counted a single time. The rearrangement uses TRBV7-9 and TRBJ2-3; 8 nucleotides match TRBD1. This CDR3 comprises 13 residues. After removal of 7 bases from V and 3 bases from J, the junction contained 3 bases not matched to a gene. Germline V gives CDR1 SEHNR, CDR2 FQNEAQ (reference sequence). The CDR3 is CASTDRETDTQYF. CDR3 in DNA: TGTGCCAGCACGGACAGGGAGACAGATACGCAGTATTTT.

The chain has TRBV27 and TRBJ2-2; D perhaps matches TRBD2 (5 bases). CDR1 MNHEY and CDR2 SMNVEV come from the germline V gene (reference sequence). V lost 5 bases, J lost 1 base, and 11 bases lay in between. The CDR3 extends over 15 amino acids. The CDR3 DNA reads TGTGCCAGCAGTCAACTAGGCCAGAACACCGGGGAGCTGTTTTTT. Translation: CASSQLGQNTGELFF.

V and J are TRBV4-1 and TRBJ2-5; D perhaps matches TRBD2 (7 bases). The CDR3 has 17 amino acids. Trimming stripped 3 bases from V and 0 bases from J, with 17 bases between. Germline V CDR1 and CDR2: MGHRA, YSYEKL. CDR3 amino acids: CASSQEGGGPYQETQYF. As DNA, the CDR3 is TGCGCCAGCAGCCAGGAAGGGGGAGGGCCCTACCAAGAGACCCAGTACTTC.

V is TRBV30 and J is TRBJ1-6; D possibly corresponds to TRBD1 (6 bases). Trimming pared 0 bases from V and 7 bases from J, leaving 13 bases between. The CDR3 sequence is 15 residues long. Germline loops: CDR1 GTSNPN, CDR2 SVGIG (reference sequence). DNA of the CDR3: TGTGCCTGGAGTGTAAGGGGGGGCGGGAATTCACCCCTCCACTTT. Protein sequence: CAWSVRGGGNSPLHF.

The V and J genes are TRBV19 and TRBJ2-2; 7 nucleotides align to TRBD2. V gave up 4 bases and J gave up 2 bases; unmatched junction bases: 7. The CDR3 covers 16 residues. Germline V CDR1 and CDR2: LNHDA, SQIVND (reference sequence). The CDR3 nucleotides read TGTGCCAGTAGTAATCCAGCGGGGTATAACACCGGGGAGCTGTTTTTT. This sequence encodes CASSNPAGYNTGELFF.

DNA of the CDR3: TGTGCCAGCCAGGACAGCCCAGTAGGCACTGAAGCTTTCTTT. Translation gives CASQDSPVGTEAFF. The chain couples TRBV18 to TRBJ1-1; D might be TRBD1 (6 bases). This CDR3 contains 14 residues. Germline CDR1 is KGHSH and CDR2 is LQKENI. V was trimmed by 8 bases and J by 4 bases, leaving 17 bases between them.

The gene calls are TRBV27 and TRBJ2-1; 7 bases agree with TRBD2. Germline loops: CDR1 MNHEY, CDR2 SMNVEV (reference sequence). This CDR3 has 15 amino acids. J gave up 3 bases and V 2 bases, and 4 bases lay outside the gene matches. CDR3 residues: CASSLGLELYNEQFF. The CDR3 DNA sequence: TGTGCCAGCAGTTTAGGACTAGAACTCTACAATGAGCAGTTCTTC.

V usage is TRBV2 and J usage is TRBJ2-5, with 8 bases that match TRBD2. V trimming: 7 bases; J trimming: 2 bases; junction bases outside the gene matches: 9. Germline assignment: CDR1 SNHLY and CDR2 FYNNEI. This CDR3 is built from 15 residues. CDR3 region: CASMRRGVRQETQYF. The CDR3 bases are TGTGCCAGCATGCGGCGGGGGGTGCGGCAAGAGACCCAGTACTTC.

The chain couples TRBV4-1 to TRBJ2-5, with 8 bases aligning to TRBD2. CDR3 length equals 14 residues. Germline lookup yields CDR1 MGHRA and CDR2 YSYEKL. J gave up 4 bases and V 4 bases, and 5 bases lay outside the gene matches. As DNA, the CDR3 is TGCGCCAGCAGCCTACTACGGGGGGGAGAGACCCAGTACTTC. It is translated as CASSLLRGGETQYF.

The CDR3 reads CASSSYRDISKNIQYF. The CDR3 DNA follows: TGTGCCAGCAGCTCGTACCGGGACATCTCCAAAAACATTCAGTACTTC. This chain connects TRBV5-5 to TRBJ2-4; D is perhaps TRBD1 (6 bases). Trimming stripped 3 bases from V and 2 bases from J, with 15 bases between. CDR1 SGHKS and CDR2 YYEKEE come from the germline V gene (reference sequence). The CDR3 is 16 residues long.

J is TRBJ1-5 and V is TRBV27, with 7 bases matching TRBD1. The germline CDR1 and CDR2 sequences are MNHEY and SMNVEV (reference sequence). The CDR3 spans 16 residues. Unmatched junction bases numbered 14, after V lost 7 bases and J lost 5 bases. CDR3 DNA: TGTGCCAGCATCACGACAGGGCCTTCTTTCGATCAGCCCCAGCATTTT. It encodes CASITTGPSFDQPQHF.